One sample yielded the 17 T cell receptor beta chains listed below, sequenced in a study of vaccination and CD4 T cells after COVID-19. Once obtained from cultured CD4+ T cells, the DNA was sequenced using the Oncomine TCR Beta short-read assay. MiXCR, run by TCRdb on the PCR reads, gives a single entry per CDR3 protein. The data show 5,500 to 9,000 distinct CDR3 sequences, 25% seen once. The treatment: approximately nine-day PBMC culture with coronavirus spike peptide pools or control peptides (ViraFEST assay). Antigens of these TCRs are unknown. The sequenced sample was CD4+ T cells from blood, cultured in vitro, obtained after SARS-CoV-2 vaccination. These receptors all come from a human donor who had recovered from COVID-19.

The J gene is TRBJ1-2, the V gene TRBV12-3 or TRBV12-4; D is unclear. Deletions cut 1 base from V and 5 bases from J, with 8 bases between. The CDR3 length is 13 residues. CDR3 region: CASSLVARYGYTF. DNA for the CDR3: TGTGCCAGCAGTTTAGTGGCCCGGTATGGCTACACCTTC.

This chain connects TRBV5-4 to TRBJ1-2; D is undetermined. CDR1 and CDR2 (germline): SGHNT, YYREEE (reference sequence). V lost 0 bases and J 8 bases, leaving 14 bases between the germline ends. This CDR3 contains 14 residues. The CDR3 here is CASSLVAFREGYTF. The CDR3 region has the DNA TGTGCCAGCAGCTTGGTAGCGTTTCGGGAGGGCTACACCTTC. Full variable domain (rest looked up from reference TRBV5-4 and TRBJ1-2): ETGVTQSPTHLIKTRGQQVTLRCSSQSGHNTVSWYQQALGQGPQFIFQYYREEENGRGNFPPRFSGLQFPNYSSELNVNALELDDSALYLCASSLVAFREGYTFGSGTRLTVV.

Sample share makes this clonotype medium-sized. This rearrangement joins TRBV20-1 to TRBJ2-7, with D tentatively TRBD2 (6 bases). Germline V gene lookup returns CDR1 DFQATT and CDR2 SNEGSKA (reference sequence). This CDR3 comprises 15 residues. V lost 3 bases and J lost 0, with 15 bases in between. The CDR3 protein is CSASPSTGGSYEQYF. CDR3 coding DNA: TGCAGTGCTAGCCCTTCTACCGGGGGCTCCTACGAGCAGTACTTC.

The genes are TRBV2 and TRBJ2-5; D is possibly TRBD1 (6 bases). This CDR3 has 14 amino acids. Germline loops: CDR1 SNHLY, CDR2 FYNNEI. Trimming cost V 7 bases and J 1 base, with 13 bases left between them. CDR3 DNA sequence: TGTGCCAGCACCGGATTACAGGGCCAAGAGACCCAGTACTTC. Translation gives CASTGLQGQETQYF.

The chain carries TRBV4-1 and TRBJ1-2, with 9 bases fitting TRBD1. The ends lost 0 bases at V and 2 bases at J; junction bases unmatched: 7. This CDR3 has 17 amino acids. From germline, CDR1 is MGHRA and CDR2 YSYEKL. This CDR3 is CASSQDTGGRGNYGYTF. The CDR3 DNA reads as TGCGCCAGCAGCCAAGATACAGGGGGCAGAGGGAACTATGGCTACACCTTC.

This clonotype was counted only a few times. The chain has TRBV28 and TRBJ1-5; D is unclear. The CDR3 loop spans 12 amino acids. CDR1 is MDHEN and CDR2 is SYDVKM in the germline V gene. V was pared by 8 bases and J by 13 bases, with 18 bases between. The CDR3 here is CASGWEGLKQHF. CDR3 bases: TGTGCCAGCGGTTGGGAGGGCCTGAAGCAGCATTTT.

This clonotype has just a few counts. CDR3 sequence reads: CASSYASGGGYEQYF. The CDR3 coding sequence is TGTGCCAGCAGTTACGCATCTGGAGGGGGCTACGAGCAGTACTTC. V and J are TRBV6-5 and TRBJ2-7, with D perhaps being TRBD1 or TRBD2 (6 bases each). Between the trimmed V and J ends, which lost 2 bases and 3 bases, there was a span of 14 bases. CDR1 is MNHEY, CDR2 SVGAGI, per germline. This CDR3 spans 15 amino acids.

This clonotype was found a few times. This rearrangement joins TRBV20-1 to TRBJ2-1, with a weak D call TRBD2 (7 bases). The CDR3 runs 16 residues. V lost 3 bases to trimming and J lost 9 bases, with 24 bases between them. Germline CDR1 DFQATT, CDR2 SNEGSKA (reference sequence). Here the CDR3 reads CSARDPGGGGYGEQFF. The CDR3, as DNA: TGCAGTGCTAGGGACCCGGGTGGCGGGGGCTATGGTGAGCAGTTCTTC.

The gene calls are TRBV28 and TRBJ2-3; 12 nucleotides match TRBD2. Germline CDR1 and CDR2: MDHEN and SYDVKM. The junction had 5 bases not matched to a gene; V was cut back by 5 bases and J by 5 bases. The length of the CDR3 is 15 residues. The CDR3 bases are TGTGCCAGCAGTCCTAGCGGGGGGGCTGGAGATACGCAGTATTTT. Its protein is CASSPSGGAGDTQYF.

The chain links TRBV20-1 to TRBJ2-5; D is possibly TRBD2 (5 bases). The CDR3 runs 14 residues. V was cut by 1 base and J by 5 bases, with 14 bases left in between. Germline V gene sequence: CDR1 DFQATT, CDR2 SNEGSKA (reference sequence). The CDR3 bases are TGCAGTGCTAGAGGACCCGGACTTTTTGAGACCCAGTACTTC. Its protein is CSARGPGLFETQYF.

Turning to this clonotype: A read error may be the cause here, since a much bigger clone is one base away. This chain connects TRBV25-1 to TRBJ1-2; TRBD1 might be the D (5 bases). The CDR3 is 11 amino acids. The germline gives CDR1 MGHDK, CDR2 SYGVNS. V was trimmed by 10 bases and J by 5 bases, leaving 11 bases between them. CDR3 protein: CANNDRYGYTF. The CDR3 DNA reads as TGTGCCAACAACGACAGATATGGCTACACCTTC.

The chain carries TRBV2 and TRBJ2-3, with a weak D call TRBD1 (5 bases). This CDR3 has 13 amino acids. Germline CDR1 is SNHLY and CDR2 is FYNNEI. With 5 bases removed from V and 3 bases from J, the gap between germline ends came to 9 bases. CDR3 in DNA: TGTGCCAGCAGTTACCAGGGAACAGATACGCAGTATTTT. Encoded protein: CASSYQGTDTQYF.

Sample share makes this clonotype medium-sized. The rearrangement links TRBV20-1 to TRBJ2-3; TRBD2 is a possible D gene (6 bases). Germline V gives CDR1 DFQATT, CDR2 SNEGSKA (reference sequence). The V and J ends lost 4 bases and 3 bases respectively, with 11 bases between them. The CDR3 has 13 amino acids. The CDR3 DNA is TGCAGTGCTATGCGCGGGGAAACAGATACGCAGTATTTT. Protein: CSAMRGETDTQYF.

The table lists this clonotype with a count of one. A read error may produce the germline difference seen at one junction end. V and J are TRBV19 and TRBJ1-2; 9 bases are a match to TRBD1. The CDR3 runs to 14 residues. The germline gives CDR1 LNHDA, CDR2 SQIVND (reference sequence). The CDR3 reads CTSRVGQGNYGYTF. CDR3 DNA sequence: TGTACCAGTAGGGTGGGACAGGGAAACTATGGCTACACCTTC.

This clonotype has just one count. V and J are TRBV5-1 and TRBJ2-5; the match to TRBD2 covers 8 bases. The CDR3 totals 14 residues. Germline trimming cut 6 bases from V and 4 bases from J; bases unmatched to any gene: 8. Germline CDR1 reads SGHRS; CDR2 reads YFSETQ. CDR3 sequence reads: CASKPPGGRETQYF. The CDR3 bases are TGCGCCAGCAAGCCCCCGGGGGGGCGAGAGACCCAGTACTTC.

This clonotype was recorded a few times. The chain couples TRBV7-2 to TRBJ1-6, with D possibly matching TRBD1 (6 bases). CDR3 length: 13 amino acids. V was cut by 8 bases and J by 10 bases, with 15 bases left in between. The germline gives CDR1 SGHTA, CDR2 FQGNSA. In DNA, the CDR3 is TGTGCCAGCTCGACAAGGGGGGCCTCACCCCTCCACTTT. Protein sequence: CASSTRGASPLHF.

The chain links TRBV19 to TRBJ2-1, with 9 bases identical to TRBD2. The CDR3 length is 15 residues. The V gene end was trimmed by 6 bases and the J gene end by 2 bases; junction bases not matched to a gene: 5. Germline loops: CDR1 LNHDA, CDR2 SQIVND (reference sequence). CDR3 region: CASSLIAGAYNEQFF. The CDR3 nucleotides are TGTGCCAGTAGCCTGATAGCGGGAGCCTACAATGAGCAGTTCTTC.